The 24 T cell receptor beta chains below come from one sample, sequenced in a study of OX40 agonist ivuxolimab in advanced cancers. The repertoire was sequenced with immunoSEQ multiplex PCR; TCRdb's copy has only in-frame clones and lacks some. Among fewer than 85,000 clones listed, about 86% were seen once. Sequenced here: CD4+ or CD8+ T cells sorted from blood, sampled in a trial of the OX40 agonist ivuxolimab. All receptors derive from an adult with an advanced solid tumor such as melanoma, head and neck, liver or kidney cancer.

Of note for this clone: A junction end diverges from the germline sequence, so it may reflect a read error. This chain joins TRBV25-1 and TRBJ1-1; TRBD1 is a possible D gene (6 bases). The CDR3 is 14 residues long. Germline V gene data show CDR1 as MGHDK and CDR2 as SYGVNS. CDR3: CASSPTGLKTEAFF. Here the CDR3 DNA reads TGTGCCAGCAGCCCAACAGGGCTGAAGACTGAAGCTTTCTTT.

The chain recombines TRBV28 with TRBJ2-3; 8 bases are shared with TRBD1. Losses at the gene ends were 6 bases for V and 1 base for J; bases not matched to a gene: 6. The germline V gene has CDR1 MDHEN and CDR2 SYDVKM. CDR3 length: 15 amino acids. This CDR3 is CASRGRQGRTDTQYF. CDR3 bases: TGTGCCAGCAGGGGACGACAGGGGCGCACAGATACGCAGTATTTT.

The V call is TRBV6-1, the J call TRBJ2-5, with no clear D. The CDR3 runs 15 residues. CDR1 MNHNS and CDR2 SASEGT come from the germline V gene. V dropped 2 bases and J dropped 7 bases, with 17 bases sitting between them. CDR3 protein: CASSERQATSGTQYF. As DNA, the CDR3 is TGTGCCAGCAGTGAAAGGCAGGCCACGTCGGGGACCCAGTACTTC.

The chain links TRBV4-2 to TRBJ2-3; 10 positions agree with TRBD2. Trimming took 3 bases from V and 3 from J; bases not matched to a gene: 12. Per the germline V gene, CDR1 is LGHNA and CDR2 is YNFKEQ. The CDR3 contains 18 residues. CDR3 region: CASSHTNPAGGPTDTQYF. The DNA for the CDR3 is TGTGCCAGCAGCCATACTAACCCAGCGGGGGGGCCAACAGATACGCAGTATTTT.

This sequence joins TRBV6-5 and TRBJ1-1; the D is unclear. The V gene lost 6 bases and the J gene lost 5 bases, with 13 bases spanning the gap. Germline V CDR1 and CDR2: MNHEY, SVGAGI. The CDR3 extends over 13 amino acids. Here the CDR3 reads CASRKNMETEAFF. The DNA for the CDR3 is TGTGCCAGCAGGAAAAATATGGAGACTGAAGCTTTCTTT.

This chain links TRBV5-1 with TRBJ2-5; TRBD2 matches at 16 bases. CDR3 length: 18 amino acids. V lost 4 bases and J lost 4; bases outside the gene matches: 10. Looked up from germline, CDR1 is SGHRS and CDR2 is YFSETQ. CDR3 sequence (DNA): TGCGCCAGCAGCCAGACCGGGACTAGCGGGGGGGCGGGAGAGACCCAGTACTTC. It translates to CASSQTGTSGGAGETQYF.

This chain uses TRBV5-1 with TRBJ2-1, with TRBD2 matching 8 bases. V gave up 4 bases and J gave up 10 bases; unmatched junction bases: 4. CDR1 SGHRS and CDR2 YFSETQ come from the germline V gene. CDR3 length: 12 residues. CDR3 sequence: CASSEIAGEQFF. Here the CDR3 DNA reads TGCGCCAGCAGCGAAATAGCGGGGGAGCAGTTCTTC.

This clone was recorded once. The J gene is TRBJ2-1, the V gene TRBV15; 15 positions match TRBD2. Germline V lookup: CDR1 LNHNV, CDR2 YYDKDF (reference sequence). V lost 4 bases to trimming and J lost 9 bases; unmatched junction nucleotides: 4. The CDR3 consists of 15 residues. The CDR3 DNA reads TGTGCCACCAGCACGTGGACTAGCGGGGGGGGTGAGCAGTTCTTC. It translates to CATSTWTSGGGEQFF.

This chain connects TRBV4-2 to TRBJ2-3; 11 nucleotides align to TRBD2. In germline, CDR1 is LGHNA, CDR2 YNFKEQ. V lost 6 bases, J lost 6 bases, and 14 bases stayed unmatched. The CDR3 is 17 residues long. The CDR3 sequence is CASSPTSMGLAADTQYF. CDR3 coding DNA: TGTGCCAGCAGTCCCACTTCAATGGGACTAGCGGCGGATACGCAGTATTTT.

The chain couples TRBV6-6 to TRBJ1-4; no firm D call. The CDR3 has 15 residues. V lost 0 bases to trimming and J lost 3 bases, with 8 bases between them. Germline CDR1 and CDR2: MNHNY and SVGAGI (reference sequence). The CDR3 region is CASSYSTGANEKLFF. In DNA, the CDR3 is TGTGCCAGCAGTTACTCCACGGGTGCTAATGAAAAACTGTTTTTT.

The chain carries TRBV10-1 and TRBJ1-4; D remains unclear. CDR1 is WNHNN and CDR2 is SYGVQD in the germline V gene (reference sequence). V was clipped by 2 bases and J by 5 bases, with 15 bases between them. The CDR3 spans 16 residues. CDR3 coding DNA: TGCGCCAGCAGTGAGGTTCCGGACGGGATAAATGAAAAACTGTTTTTT. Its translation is CASSEVPDGINEKLFF.

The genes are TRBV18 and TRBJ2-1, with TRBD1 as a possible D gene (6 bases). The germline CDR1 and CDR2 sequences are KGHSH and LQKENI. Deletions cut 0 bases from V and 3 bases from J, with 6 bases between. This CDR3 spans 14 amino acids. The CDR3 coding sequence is TGTGCCAGCTCACCACCGGACAGCTACAATGAGCAGTTCTTC. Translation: CASSPPDSYNEQFF.

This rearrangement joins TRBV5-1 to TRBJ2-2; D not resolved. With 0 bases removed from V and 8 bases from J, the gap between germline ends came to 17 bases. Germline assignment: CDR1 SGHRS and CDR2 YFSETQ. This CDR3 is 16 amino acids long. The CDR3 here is CASSLVPGLSAGELFF. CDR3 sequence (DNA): TGCGCCAGCAGCTTGGTTCCGGGCCTCAGCGCAGGGGAGCTGTTTTTT.

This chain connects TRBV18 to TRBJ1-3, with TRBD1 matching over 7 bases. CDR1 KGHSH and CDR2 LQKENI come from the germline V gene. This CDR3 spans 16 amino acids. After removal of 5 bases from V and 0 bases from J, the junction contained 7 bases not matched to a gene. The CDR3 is CASSSGQAISGNTIYF. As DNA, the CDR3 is TGTGCCAGCTCATCAGGACAGGCGATCTCTGGAAACACCATATATTTT.

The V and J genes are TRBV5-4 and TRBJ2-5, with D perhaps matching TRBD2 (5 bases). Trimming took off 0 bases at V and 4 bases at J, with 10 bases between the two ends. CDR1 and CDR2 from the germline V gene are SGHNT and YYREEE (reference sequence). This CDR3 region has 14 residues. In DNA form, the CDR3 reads TGTGCCAGCAGCTTGGCCGGGGTGGGAGAGACCCAGTACTTC. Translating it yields CASSLAGVGETQYF.

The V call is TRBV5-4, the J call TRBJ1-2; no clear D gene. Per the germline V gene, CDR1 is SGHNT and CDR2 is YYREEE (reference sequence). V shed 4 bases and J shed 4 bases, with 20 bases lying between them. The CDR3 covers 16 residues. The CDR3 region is CASSHQTKPAIYGYTF. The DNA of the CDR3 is TGTGCCAGCAGCCACCAGACCAAACCCGCCATCTATGGCTACACCTTC.

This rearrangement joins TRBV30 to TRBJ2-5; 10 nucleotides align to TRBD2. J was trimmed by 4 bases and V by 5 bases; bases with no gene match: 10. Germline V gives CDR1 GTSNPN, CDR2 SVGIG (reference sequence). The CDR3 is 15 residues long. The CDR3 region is CAWAPIAGGGETQYF. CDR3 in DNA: TGTGCCTGGGCACCAATAGCGGGGGGAGGAGAGACCCAGTACTTC.

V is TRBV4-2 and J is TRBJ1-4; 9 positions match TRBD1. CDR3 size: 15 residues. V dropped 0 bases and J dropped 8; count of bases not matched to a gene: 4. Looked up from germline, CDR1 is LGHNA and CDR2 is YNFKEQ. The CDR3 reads CASSQEQGAREKLFF. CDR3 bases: TGTGCCAGCAGCCAAGAACAGGGGGCGCGGGAAAAACTGTTTTTT.

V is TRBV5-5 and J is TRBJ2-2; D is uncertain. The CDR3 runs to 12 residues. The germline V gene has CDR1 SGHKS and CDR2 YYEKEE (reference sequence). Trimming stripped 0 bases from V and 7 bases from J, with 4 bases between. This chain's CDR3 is CASSLAYGELFF. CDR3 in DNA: TGTGCCAGCAGCTTGGCATACGGGGAGCTGTTTTTT. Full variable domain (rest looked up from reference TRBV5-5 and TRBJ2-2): DAGVTQSPTHLIKTRGQQVTLRCSPISGHKSVSWYQQVLGQGPQFIFQYYEKEERGRGNFPDRFSARQFPNYSSELNVNALLLGDSALYLCASSLAYGELFFGEGSRLTVL.

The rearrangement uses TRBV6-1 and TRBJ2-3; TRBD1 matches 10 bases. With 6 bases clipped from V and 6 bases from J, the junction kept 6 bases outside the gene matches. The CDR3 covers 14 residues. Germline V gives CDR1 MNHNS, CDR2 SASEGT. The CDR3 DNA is TGTGCCAGCAGCCGGGACAGGGGACTCGATACGCAGTATTTT. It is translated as CASSRDRGLDTQYF.

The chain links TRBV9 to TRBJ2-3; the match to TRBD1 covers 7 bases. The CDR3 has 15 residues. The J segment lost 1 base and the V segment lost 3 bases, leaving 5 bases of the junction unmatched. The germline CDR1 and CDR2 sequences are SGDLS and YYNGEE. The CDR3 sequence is CASSARGQGTDTQYF. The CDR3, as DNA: TGTGCCAGCAGCGCGAGGGGGCAGGGCACAGATACGCAGTATTTT.

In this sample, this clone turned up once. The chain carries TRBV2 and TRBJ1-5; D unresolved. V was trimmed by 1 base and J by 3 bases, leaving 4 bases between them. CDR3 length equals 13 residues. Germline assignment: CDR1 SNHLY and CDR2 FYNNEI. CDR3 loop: CASSEGDNQPQHF. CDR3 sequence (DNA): TGTGCCAGCAGTGAAGGAGACAATCAGCCCCAGCATTTT. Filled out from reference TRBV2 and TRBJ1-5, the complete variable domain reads EPEVTQTPSHQVTQMGQEVILRCVPISNHLYFYWYRQILGQKVEFLVSFYNNEISEKSEIFDDQFSVERPDGSNFTLKIRSTKLEDSAMYFCASSEGDNQPQHFGDGTRLSIL.

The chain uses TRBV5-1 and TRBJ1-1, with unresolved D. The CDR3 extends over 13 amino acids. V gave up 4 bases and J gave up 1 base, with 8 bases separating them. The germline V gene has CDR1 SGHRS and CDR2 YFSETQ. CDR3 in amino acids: CASSITRNTEAFF. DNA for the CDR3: TGCGCCAGCAGCATAACAAGGAACACTGAAGCTTTCTTT. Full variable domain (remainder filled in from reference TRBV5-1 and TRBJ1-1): KAGVTQTPRYLIKTRGQQVTLSCSPISGHRSVSWYQQTPGQGLQFLFEYFSETQRNKGNFPGRFSGRQFSNSRSEMNVSTLELGDSALYLCASSITRNTEAFFGQGTRLTVV.

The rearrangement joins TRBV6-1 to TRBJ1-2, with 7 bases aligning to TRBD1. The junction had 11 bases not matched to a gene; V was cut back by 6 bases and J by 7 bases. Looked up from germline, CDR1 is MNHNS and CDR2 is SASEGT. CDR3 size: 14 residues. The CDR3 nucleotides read TGTGCCAGCAGGGGGGACAGAAGTTCCGGTGGCTACACCTTC. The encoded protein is CASRGDRSSGGYTF.